These T cell receptor beta chains were read from a single sample in a study of OX40 agonist ivuxolimab in advanced cancers. Using immunoSEQ multiplex PCR, the repertoire was profiled, and TCRdb retains in-frame clones only, with some absent. The repertoire holds tens of thousands of clones, with roughly 90% as singletons. Sequencing used CD4+ or CD8+ T cells sorted from blood, obtained in a trial of the OX40 agonist ivuxolimab. Receptor source: an adult with an advanced solid tumor such as melanoma, head and neck, liver or kidney cancer. Each CDR3 is given with its conserved first and last residue. Fields, in order: J gene, clone size, D gene, V gene, CDR3 protein, CDR3 DNA. D genes are given only for firm matches. A clone size is listed for some rows: how often the clone was seen (once, few, many), or a class if it is expanded.

>TRBJ2-1|NA|NA|TRBV19
CASTSGGAGAYNEQFF
TGTGCCAGCACCTCCGGGGGAGCAGGGGCCTACAATGAGCAGTTCTTC
>TRBJ1-2|NA|NA|TRBV5-6
CASSKGLPNYGYTF
TGTGCCAGCAGCAAGGGACTCCCGAACTATGGCTACACCTTC
>TRBJ2-3|NA|NA|TRBV5-1
CASSSIGGTDTQYF
TGCGCCAGCAGCTCGATTGGGGGTACAGATACGCAGTATTTT
>TRBJ2-2|NA|NA|TRBV5-4
CASSSEGAGAIGELFF
TGTGCCAGCAGCTCGGAGGGGGCGGGTGCGATCGGGGAGCTGTTTTTT
>TRBJ1-1|NA|NA|TRBV28
CASRPSPGSMNTEAFF
TGTGCCAGCAGACCGAGTCCAGGGTCAATGAACACTGAAGCTTTCTTT
>TRBJ1-5|NA|TRBD1|TRBV25-1
CASSETGGNQPQHF
TGTGCCAGCAGTGAGACAGGGGGCAATCAGCCCCAGCATTTT
>TRBJ1-6|NA|TRBD1|TRBV30
CACKGQGGNSPLHF
TGTGCCTGCAAAGGACAGGGAGGAAATTCACCCCTCCACTTT
>TRBJ2-7|NA|TRBD2|TRBV28
CASSLLAGVEQYF
TGTGCCAGCAGTTTACTAGCGGGAGTCGAGCAGTACTTC
>TRBJ2-3|NA|NA|TRBV7-2
CASSPPAPADTQYF
TGTGCCAGCAGCCCGCCGGCCCCTGCCGATACGCAGTATTTT
>TRBJ1-4|NA|NA|TRBV30
CAWSVLAGEKLFF
TGTGCCTGGAGTGTTTTAGCTGGGGAAAAACTGTTTTTT
>TRBJ2-3|NA|NA|TRBV10-3
CAIRPGVGTDTQYF
TGTGCCATCAGACCCGGGGTCGGTACAGATACGCAGTATTTT
>TRBJ2-2|NA|NA|TRBV2
CASSITGELFF
TGTGCCAGCAGTATCACCGGGGAGCTGTTTTTT
>TRBJ1-3|NA|TRBD1|TRBV28
CASRGQGAFGNTIYF
TGTGCCAGCAGGGGACAGGGGGCGTTTGGAAACACCATATATTTT
>TRBJ2-5|NA|TRBD2|TRBV10-1
CASSEGTSPQETQYF
TGCGCCAGCAGTGAGGGGACTAGCCCCCAAGAGACCCAGTACTTC
>TRBJ2-1|NA|TRBD2|TRBV28
CASSSVTSGRAVDEQFF
TGTGCCAGCAGTTCTGTGACTAGCGGGAGGGCCGTCGATGAGCAGTTCTTC
>TRBJ1-1|NA|NA|TRBV11-2
CASSLRPTGGWETEAFF
TGTGCCAGCAGCTTACGCCCCACGGGTGGGTGGGAGACTGAAGCTTTCTTT
>TRBJ2-7|NA|NA|TRBV7-9
CASSLAGATSYEQYF
TGTGCCAGCAGCTTAGCGGGAGCCACCTCCTACGAGCAGTACTTC
>TRBJ2-7|few|TRBD1|TRBV5-1
CASSSGTGPYEQYF
TGCGCCAGCAGCTCAGGGACAGGTCCCTACGAGCAGTACTTC
>TRBJ2-2|NA|TRBD1|TRBV28
CASRGYRGLGELFF
TGTGCCAGCAGAGGGTACAGGGGTCTCGGGGAGCTGTTTTTT
>TRBJ1-1|NA|NA|TRBV18
CASSPLRQNTEAFF
TGTGCCAGCTCACCCCTAAGGCAGAACACTGAAGCTTTCTTT
>TRBJ2-1|NA|TRBD2|TRBV10-3
CAIGGTSLNEQFF
TGTGCCATCGGCGGGACTAGCCTTAATGAGCAGTTCTTC
>TRBJ1-1|NA|NA|TRBV2
CASSAVGGGTEAFF
TGTGCCAGCAGTGCAGTCGGGGGTGGAACTGAAGCTTTCTTT
>TRBJ2-5|NA|TRBD1|TRBV2
CASSARGETQYF
TGTGCCAGCAGCGCCAGGGGGGAGACCCAGTACTTC
>TRBJ2-3|NA|TRBD1|TRBV19
CASSIRDRGADTQYF
TGTGCCAGTAGTATCCGGGACAGGGGAGCAGATACGCAGTATTTT
>TRBJ1-2|few|TRBD1|TRBV28
CASSSQGPYGYTF
TGTGCCAGCAGTTCACAGGGGCCCTATGGCTACACCTTC
>TRBJ1-4|NA|TRBD1|TRBV19
CASSTTGPNEKLFF
TGTGCCAGTAGCACGACAGGGCCAAATGAAAAACTGTTTTTT
>TRBJ1-2|few|TRBD1|TRBV28
CASSLLDRGDYGYTF
TGTGCCAGCAGTTTACTCGACAGGGGGGACTATGGCTACACCTTC
>TRBJ1-2|NA|TRBD1|TRBV9
CASSVGQGDGYTF
TGTGCCAGCAGCGTAGGACAGGGGGATGGCTACACCTTC
>TRBJ2-7|NA|NA|TRBV7-2
CASSGFLYEQYF
TGTGCCAGCAGCGGGTTTTTGTACGAGCAGTACTTC
>TRBJ1-2|NA|NA|TRBV5-4
CASSLGQLGGYTF
TGTGCCAGCAGCTTGGGGCAGTTGGGTGGCTACACCTTC
>TRBJ2-7|NA|NA|TRBV29-1
CSVVIQWPYEQYF
TGCAGCGTTGTTATACAGTGGCCCTACGAGCAGTACTTC